These T cell receptor beta chains were read from a single sample in a study of cytomegalovirus exposure and HLA in healthy donors. Generated by immunoSEQ multiplex PCR, the TCRdb table keeps only in-frame clones and is missing some. In the table there are approximately 130,000 clones, approximately 78% of which are singletons. Material for sequencing was PBMCs. Every receptor here comes from a woman in her forties or fifties in good health and CMV-seropositive. Each CDR3 is given with its conserved first and last residue. The D gene is left open where the match is weak. Rows may omit the clone size; those that give it use once, few, many or a size class.

d_call j_call v_call cdr3_length clone_size cdr3_nt cdr3_aa
. TRBJ1-2 TRBV7-9 12 . TGTGCCAGCACCCCCCCCGAGGGAGGCTACACCTTC CASTPPEGGYTF
TRBD2 TRBJ2-5 TRBV7-3 18 . TGTGCCAGCAGCTTAACGTTTGTCCTAGCGGGGGGGCGAGAGACCCAGTACTTC CASSLTFVLAGGRETQYF
TRBD1 TRBJ1-3 TRBV4-1 16 once TGCGCCAGCAGCCATGCGGACAGGGACTCTGGAAACACCATATATTTT CASSHADRDSGNTIYF
TRBD1 TRBJ2-7 TRBV18 15 few TGTGCCAGCTCCTCAGGGGGACAAACGGGTGACGAGCAGTACTTC CASSSGGQTGDEQYF
. TRBJ2-7 TRBV18 13 . TGTGCCAGCTCACCAACACAGGATTACGAGCAGTACTTC CASSPTQDYEQYF
. TRBJ2-7 TRBV6-5 14 . TGTGCCAGCAGTTTCAACAGGGTTACCTACGAGCAGTACTTC CASSFNRVTYEQYF
. TRBJ1-4 TRBV6-6 12 . TGTGCCAGCCGGGGTTATAATGAAAAACTGTTTTTT CASRGYNEKLFF
TRBD2 TRBJ2-1 TRBV6-6 15 . TGTGCCAGCAGCTACCTGGGACTAGCGGGCAATGAGCAGTTCTTC CASSYLGLAGNEQFF
TRBD2 TRBJ2-3 TRBV18 14 . TGTGCCAGCCTACTAGCGGGGGCCGGGGATACGCAGTATTTT CASLLAGAGDTQYF
. TRBJ1-1 TRBV6-6 16 few TGTGCCAGCAGCCCTACACAGGGAACGATGAACACTGAAGCTTTCTTT CASSPTQGTMNTEAFF
. TRBJ1-4 TRBV7-2 16 few TGTGCCAGCAGCTTTTATGCCCGGGGGTTTAATGAAAAACTGTTTTTT CASSFYARGFNEKLFF
TRBD1 TRBJ2-5 TRBV10-3 15 few TGTGCCATCAGTGAGCCAACAGGGGACCAAGAGACCCAGTACTTC CAISEPTGDQETQYF
TRBD1 TRBJ1-4 TRBV9 14 . TGTGCCAGCAGCGGCACAGGGGCTCCTGGGAAACTGTTTTTT CASSGTGAPGKLFF
. TRBJ2-5 TRBV11-2 12 . TGTGCCAGCAGCTTAAGAGAAGAGACCCAGTACTTC CASSLREETQYF
. TRBJ1-1 TRBV6-5 11 . TGTGCCAGCTTTGGCGGAATTGAAGCTTTCTTT CASFGGIEAFF
. TRBJ2-2 TRBV21-1 15 . TGTGCCAGCAGCAAAGGTCCAGCGAACACCGGGGAGCTGTTTTTT CASSKGPANTGELFF
. TRBJ1-4 TRBV30 14 . TGTGCCTGGAGTTGGGGGGGCTCTAATGAAAAACTGTTTTTT CAWSWGGSNEKLFF
TRBD2 TRBJ2-3 TRBV30 14 . TGTGCCTGGAGTGAGTCGGGGAGGGCAGATACGCAGTATTTT CAWSESGRADTQYF
. TRBJ2-5 TRBV27 12 . TGTGCCAGCAGTCAGGGGAGTGAGACCCAGTACTTC CASSQGSETQYF
TRBD1 TRBJ1-1 TRBV5-1 14 once TGCGCCAGCAGATTAACAGGGGGTATAACTGAAGCTTTCTTT CASRLTGGITEAFF
. TRBJ1-1 TRBV9 14 . TGTGCCAGCAGCGTTAATTGGCAGAACACTGAAGCTTTCTTT CASSVNWQNTEAFF
. TRBJ1-2 TRBV10-3 14 . TGTGCCATCAGTGAGGGACTGGCTAACTATGGCTACACCTTC CAISEGLANYGYTF
TRBD2 TRBJ2-3 TRBV5-1 14 . TGCACCAGCAGCTTGGGACTAAGCACAGATACGCAGTATTTT CTSSLGLSTDTQYF
TRBD2 TRBJ2-7 TRBV4-3 15 few TGCGCCAGCAGCTACGGGACTAGCGGGGGTTACGAGCAGTACTTC CASSYGTSGGYEQYF
TRBD1 TRBJ1-5 TRBV4-3 17 . TGCGCCAGCAGCCAATCTATCAAAACAGGGGGCGAAGGGTCCCAGCATTTT CASSQSIKTGGEGSQHF
. TRBJ2-2 TRBV5-4 15 . TGTGCCAGCAGCCCCGGGACTTCCCCCACCGGGGAGCTGTTTTTT CASSPGTSPTGELFF
. TRBJ1-5 TRBV28 12 . TGTGCCAGCAGTTTGGGGGGGCAGCCCCAGCATTTT CASSLGGQPQHF
. TRBJ1-3 TRBV18 18 once TGTGCCAGCTCACCACGTACCCCCCGGGGGGCTGATGGAAACACCATATATTTT CASSPRTPRGADGNTIYF
. TRBJ2-1 TRBV5-4 14 . TGTGCCAGCAGCTCGACAGGTTCCTACAATGAGCAGTTCTTC CASSSTGSYNEQFF
. TRBJ2-5 TRBV7-2 14 . TGTGCCAGCAGCTTAATTGCCAGCCAAGAGACCCAGTACTTC CASSLIASQETQYF
. TRBJ2-7 TRBV5-1 15 . TGCGCCAGCAGCTTGGTAACAGGGCCTTCCTACGAGCAGTACTTC CASSLVTGPSYEQYF
TRBD2 TRBJ2-7 TRBV5-1 15 . TGCGCCAGCAGCAGGCTAGCGGGATTATTCTACGAGCAGTACTTC CASSRLAGLFYEQYF
TRBD2 TRBJ2-3 TRBV11-1 15 . TGTGCCAGCAGCTCCGCAGCGGGAGGGGCAGATACGCAGTATTTT CASSSAAGGADTQYF
. TRBJ1-6 TRBV6-6 13 . TGTGCCAGCAGGGGGGCGACTAATTCACCCCTCCACTTT CASRGATNSPLHF
. TRBJ1-4 TRBV7-9 14 . TGTGCCAGCAGCTTATTCGCAACTAATGAAAAACTGTTTTTT CASSLFATNEKLFF
. TRBJ2-1 TRBV5-1 12 few TGCGCCAGCAGCTTGATGGAGAATGAGCAGTTCTTC CASSLMENEQFF
. TRBJ1-4 TRBV5-4 17 . TGTGCCAGCAGCTTGGCATCAGGAAGGGGACAAAATGAAAAACTGTTTTTT CASSLASGRGQNEKLFF
TRBD1 TRBJ2-1 TRBV27 18 few TGTGCCAGCAGTTTAAATCGACAGGGTGCGGGCTCCTACAATGAGCAGTTCTTC CASSLNRQGAGSYNEQFF
. TRBJ1-2 TRBV7-2 15 . TGTGCCAGCAGTACCGGGACACTCGCTAACTATGGCTACACCTTC CASSTGTLANYGYTF
. TRBJ1-5 TRBV27 14 . TGTGCCAGCAGTTTATTAGGGGAGGATCAGCCCCAGCATTTT CASSLLGEDQPQHF
TRBD2 TRBJ2-1 TRBV5-4 15 . TGTGCCAGCAGCTTGGGGAGCGGGAAGTACAATGAGCAGTTCTTC CASSLGSGKYNEQFF
TRBD2 TRBJ2-3 TRBV7-2 15 once TGTGCCAGCAGCTTGGCTAGCGGGGCGTCAGATACGCAGTATTTT CASSLASGASDTQYF
TRBD1 TRBJ2-1 TRBV4-1 16 . TGCGCCAGCAGCCACAGACAGGGGCTATCGGTCAATGAGCAGTTCTTC CASSHRQGLSVNEQFF
. TRBJ2-1 TRBV29-1 14 . TGCAGCGTGGAGAGAGGGCGAGGGGGCAATGAGCAGTTCTTC CSVERGRGGNEQFF
. TRBJ2-1 TRBV6-1 12 . TGTGCCAGCAGTGAAGCGTATTTTGAGCAGTTCTTC CASSEAYFEQFF
. TRBJ2-7 TRBV5-1 14 . TGCGCCAGCAGCTTGCCAGGGGAGTTCTACGAGCAGTACTTC CASSLPGEFYEQYF
. TRBJ2-5 TRBV5-8 12 . TGTGCCAGCAGCTTAGGGGTGGGGACCCAGTACTTC CASSLGVGTQYF
. TRBJ1-1 TRBV5-4 14 . TGTGCCAGCAGCGCGACACTTTTGAACACTGAAGCTTTCTTT CASSATLLNTEAFF
TRBD1 TRBJ1-2 TRBV27 14 . TGTGCCAGCGGTCTTCAACAGGGGTACTCTGGCTACACCTTC CASGLQQGYSGYTF
. TRBJ1-2 TRBV28 15 . TGTGCCAGTTTCGTCCAGGGGATCTCTAACTATGGCTACACCTTC CASFVQGISNYGYTF
. TRBJ2-1 TRBV30 13 . TGTGCCTGGAGTGTAACTACCTACAATGAGCAGTTCTTC CAWSVTTYNEQFF
TRBD2 TRBJ2-7 TRBV14 14 . TGTGCCAGCAACCCTAGCGGGGGGGCCAGGGAGCAGTACTTC CASNPSGGAREQYF
TRBD1 TRBJ2-2 TRBV11-3 15 few TGTGCCAGCAGCTTACAGGGGGCGAACACCGGGGAGCTGTTTTTT CASSLQGANTGELFF
TRBD1 TRBJ2-4 TRBV5-4 17 . TGTGCCAGCAGCTCCTTTCCGGGACAGCGAACCAAAAACAGTCAGTACTTC CASSSFPGQRTKNSQYF
TRBD2 TRBJ2-5 TRBV4-1 17 once TGCGCCAGCAGCCGAACAGTTATAGCGGGAGGGGGTGAGACCCAGTACTTC CASSRTVIAGGGETQYF